Included here is one TCR beta chain sequence, with context. Its antigen is unknown. The data belong to a study of cytomegalovirus exposure and HLA in healthy donors. TCRdb's copy holds only in-frame clones and misses some; the assay was immunoSEQ multiplex PCR. The sample holds 110,000 or so clones; more than 70% are singletons and the top ten take roughly 5.3%. The validation cohort, a group of 120 or so subjects, included the donors and was separate from the roughly 700-subject first cohort. Study-wide findings and caveats: Cytomegalovirus-associated status was assigned to about 150 TCR beta chains. As confirmed in vitro, three CMV-associated chains were specific for CMV antigens. Reportedly, diagnosis of cytomegalovirus status by the classifier showed high specificity and sensitivity.

Germline V gene lookup returns CDR1 SQVTM and CDR2 ANQGSEA. The trim removed 3 bases at V and 4 bases at J, leaving 12 bases unmatched. The length of the CDR3 is 16 residues. The sample consisted of PBMCs. The genes are TRBV29-1 and TRBJ2-1, with TRBD2 identical over 7 bases. This receptor was obtained from a man younger than 30 in good health and CMV-seronegative. CDR3 sequence: CSVDPPGLSFYNEQFF. In DNA form, the CDR3 reads TGCAGCGTTGACCCCCCGGGACTAAGCTTTTACAATGAGCAGTTCTTC.